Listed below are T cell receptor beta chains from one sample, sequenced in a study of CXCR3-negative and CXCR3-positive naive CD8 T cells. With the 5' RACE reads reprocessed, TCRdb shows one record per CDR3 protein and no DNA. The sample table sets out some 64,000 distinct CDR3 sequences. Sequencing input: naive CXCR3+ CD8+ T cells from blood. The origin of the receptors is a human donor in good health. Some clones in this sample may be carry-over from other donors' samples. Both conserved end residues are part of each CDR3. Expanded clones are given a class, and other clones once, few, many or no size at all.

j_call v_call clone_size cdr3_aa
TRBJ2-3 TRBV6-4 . CASSLAVSSTDTQYF
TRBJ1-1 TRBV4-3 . CASSHPQLNTEAFF
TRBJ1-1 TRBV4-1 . CASSHSVDLNTEAFF
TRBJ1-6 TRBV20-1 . CRAGNYNSPLHF
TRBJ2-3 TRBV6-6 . CASSYQTPGVGVTDTQYF
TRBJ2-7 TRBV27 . CASSSGPSYEQYF
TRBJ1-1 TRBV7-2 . CASSLTGAANTEASF
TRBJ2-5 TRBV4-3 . CASSQDVSDGGGETQYF
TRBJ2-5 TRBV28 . CASSLGGRETQYF
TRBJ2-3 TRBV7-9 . CASSLPLTSGGLSTDTQYF
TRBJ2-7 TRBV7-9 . CASSRPGQIYEQYF
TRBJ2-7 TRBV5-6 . CASSYTIVSDEQYF
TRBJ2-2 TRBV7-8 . CAKTGVTGELFF
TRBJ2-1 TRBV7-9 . CASSLPGRDEQFF
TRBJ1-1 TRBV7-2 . CASSRPGGAEAFF
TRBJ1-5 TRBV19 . CASTSMGLGNQPQHF
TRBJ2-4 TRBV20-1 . CSAPGTSGETNIQYF
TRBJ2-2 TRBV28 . CASSLRGDTGELFF
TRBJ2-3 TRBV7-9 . CASSRLTSGGRGDTQYF
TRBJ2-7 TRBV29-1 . CSVEDTPRGYEQYF
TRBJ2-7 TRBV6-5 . CAGGPSRYEQYF
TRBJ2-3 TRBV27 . CASSPASGGTDTQYF
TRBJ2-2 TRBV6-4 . CASSESGTTGELFF
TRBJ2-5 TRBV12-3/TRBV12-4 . CASSLIGVEETQYF
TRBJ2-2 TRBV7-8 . CASSLPTVLAGPTNTGELFF
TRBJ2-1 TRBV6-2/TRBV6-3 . CASSLGAGRNEQFF
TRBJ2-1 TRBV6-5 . CASRVGFYNEQFF
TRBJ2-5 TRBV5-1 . CASSLVPEWDQYF
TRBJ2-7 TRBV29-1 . CSVRTGRVYEQYF
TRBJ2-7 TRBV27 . CASSLGLAGGGYEQYF
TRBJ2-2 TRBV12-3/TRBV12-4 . CASSSPGRSNTGELFF
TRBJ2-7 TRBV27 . CASSLASSSYEQYF
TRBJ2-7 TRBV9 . CASSVGNGYEQYF
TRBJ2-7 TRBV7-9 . CASSSGTEPYEQYF
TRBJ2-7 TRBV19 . CATGQGHEQYF
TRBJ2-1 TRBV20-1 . CSAPSGFGTLRAIEQFF
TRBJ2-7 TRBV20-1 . CSARPREGGTYEQYF
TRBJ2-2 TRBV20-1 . CSARVDLTGELFF
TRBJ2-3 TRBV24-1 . CATSDFGASTDTQYF
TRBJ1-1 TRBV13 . CASSLGQVTEAFF
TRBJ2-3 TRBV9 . CASSVDGGRTDTQYF
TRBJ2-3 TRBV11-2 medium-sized CASSPGLAGADTQYF
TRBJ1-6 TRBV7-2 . CASSSEDRGFRNSPLHF
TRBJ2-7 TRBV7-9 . CASSQGPYEQYF
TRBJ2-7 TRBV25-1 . CASSESWTESYEQYF
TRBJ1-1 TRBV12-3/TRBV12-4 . CASSFGMLKNTEAFF
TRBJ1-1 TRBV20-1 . CSATEAGNTEAFF
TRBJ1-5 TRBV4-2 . CASSQVIDLPNQPQHF
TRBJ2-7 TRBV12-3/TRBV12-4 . CASSLGLNYEQYF
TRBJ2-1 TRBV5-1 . CASRNRGGSYNEQFF
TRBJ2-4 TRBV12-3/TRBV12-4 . CASSYGQFRYF
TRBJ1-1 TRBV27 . CASGDFINTEAFF
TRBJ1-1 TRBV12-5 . CASGYGTANTEAFF
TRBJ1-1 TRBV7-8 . CASSLDLGVRHTEAFF
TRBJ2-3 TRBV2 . CATASGDTDTQYF
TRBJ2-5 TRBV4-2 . CASSQEGGETQYF
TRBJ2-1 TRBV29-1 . CSVEAGDTYNEQFF
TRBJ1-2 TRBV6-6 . CASSYAGSDYGYTF
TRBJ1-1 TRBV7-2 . CASSLGGGTYTEAFF